Described below is a single T cell receptor (beta chain) sequence and its context. This clonotype was seen only a few times. There is no known antigen for this receptor. At one boundary the junction diverges from the germline segment, which might be a read error. Preparation of the library involved 5' RACE. Sequencing relied on an Illumina HiSeq 2500. A second PCR of 7 to 11 cycles was run with a J-beta primer mix and a sample-barcoded 5' primer. Each TCR beta cDNA molecule received a unique molecular identifier from a template-switch 5' adaptor carrying 12 random nucleotides. Each sample yielded at least 2.5 million CDR3-containing paired-end reads. First-strand cDNA was synthesized from all RNA with the Mint cDNA synthesis kit, primed by a TRBC-specific oligonucleotide. Following uracil-DNA glycosylase treatment, all cDNA underwent a first 18-cycle PCR with the universal primers M1SS and BC2_uni_R. The original pipeline was this. Each sample was normalized by randomly selecting 1 million high-quality reads, each carrying a distinct molecular identifier. Reads with shared molecular identifiers were discarded instead of being binned into consensus sequences. MiTCR, with a Q25 quality threshold and the strictest error-elimination algorithm, was used for CDR3 identification, clonotype clustering and error correction. Lower-bound total TCR beta diversity was estimated with a nonparametric unseen species model using Euler transformation. TCRdb reanalyzed the raw reads on its own, using fastp at Q25 for trimming and MiXCR for clone calling, and kept in-frame beta chains. Entries are consolidated by CDR3 protein sequence, retaining the most common genes and DNA. The V and J calls shown here were made by TCRdb, not taken from the authors' results. The sample table lists 700,000 or so distinct CDR3 sequences, 22% of them with a count of one. About 22% of the sample lies in the top ten.

This sample was included in a study of blood T cells in healthy people across ages (dated by TCRdb to between 2014 and 2017). In terms of the full investigation: Template switching captured roughly one uniquely barcoded TCR beta cDNA molecule per two T cells in model experiments. Donors were grouped into four age groups: young (average roughly 15 years), middle-aged (39), aged (around 60) and long-lived (approximately 82). To avoid experimental bias, donors of different ages were randomly spread across the sequencing lanes. To track age-related changes in TCR beta repertoire diversity, the study relied on deep sequencing normalized with unique cDNA molecular identifiers. For two donors (one aged 18 to 30 and one aged 80 or older), the study analyzed two additional independent replicas of 1 million unique cDNA reads from the same blood draw. General study outcomes and caveats: The CMV infection status of donors was not known, potentially confounding age-related changes in expanded clonotypes. Observed TCR beta diversity per million T cells fell roughly linearly with age, and a significant reduction was already apparent by age roughly 41. Compared with the aged group, the long-lived group had more naive CD4+ T cells, fewer expanded clones and increased TCR diversity, a pattern suggesting age selection. A strong correlation was found between observed TCR beta diversity and the percentage of naive T cells measured by flow cytometry. Since profiling was done on bulk unsorted PBMCs, naive and antigen-experienced compartments could not be conclusively compared. Estimates of total diversity from one million sequenced T cells were regarded as lower bounds and underestimates.

Systemically healthy Caucasian individuals from Russia, around 38 in total and aged roughly 6 to 95 years, were included as donors. Each donor gave 8 to 10 milliliters of peripheral blood, drawn into EDTA-treated Vacutainer tubes. PBMCs were isolated by Ficoll-Paque density-gradient centrifugation, with at least 7 million obtained per sample. Trizol reagent was used to extract total RNA from the PBMCs, yielding at least 5.5 micrograms per sample. For every donor, an aliquot of PBMCs went through flow cytometry to measure the percentages of naive CD45RAhigh/CD27high T cells. CDR1 SEHNR and CDR2 FQNEAQ are derived from the germline V gene (reference sequence). The CDR3 measures 15 amino acids from cysteine to phenylalanine. Only the CDR3 part of the read is kept: 45 bases, read in frame from the first base.

This TCR derives from a man in his sixties or seventies in good health. Sample: blood. The chain is encoded by TRBV7-9 joined to TRBJ2-3; TRBD2 is perhaps the D gene, given 5 matching bases. CDR3 region: CASSSAATFPDTQYF. The base sequence is TGTGCCAGCAGCTCAGCGGCAACCTTCCCAGATACTCAGTATTTT.